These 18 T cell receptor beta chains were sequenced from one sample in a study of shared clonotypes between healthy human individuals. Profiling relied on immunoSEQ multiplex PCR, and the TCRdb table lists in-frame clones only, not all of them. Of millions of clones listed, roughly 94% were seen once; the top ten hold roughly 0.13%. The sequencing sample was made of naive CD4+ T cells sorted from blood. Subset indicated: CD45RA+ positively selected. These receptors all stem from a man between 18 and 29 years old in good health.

This CDR3 reads CASSQQGGDTDTQYF. DNA of the CDR3: TGTGCCAGCAGCCAACAAGGGGGGGACACAGATACGCAGTATTTT. The chain carries TRBV4-2 and TRBJ2-3; possible D gene TRBD2, 7 bases. Germline lookup yields CDR1 LGHNA and CDR2 YNFKEQ. CDR3 length: 15 residues. V lost 2 bases, J lost 2 bases, and 11 bases lay in between.

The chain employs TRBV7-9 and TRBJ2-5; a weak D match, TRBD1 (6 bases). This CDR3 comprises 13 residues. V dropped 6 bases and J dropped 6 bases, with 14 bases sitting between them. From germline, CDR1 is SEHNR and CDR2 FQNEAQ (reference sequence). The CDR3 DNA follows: TGTGCCAGCAGACCAGCACAGGGACAGACCCAGTACTTC. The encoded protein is CASRPAQGQTQYF.

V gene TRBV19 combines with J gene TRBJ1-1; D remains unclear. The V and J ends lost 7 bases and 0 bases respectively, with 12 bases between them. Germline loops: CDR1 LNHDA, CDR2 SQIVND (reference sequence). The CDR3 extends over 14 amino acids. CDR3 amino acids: CASTLTVMNTEAFF. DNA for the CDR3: TGTGCCAGTACCCTCACGGTTATGAACACTGAAGCTTTCTTT.

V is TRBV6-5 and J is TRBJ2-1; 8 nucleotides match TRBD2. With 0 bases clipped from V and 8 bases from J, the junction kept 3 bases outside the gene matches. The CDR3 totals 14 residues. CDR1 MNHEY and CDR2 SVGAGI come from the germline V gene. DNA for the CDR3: TGTGCCAGCAGTTACTCGGCAGCGGGGGATGAGCAGTTCTTC. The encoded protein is CASSYSAAGDEQFF.

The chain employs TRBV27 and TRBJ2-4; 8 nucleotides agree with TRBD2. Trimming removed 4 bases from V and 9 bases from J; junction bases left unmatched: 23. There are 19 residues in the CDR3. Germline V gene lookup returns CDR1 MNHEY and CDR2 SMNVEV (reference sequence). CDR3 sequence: CASSSSTTGTRRGSGIQYF. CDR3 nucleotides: TGTGCCAGCAGTTCGTCAACAACCGGGACTAGACGGGGGTCGGGCATTCAGTACTTC.

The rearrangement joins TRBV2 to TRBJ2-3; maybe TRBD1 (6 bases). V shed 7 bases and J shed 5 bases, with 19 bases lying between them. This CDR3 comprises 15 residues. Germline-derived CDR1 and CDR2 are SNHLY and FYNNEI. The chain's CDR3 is CASTAQGTIIDTQYF. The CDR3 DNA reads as TGTGCCAGCACCGCACAGGGAACTATAATAGATACGCAGTATTTT.

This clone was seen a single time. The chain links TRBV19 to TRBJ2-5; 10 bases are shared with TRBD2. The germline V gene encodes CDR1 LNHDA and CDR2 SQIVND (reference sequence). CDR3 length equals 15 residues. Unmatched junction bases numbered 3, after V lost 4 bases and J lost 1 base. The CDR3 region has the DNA TGTGCCAGTAGTACCTTAGCGGGAGGCCAAGAGACCCAGTACTTC. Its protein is CASSTLAGGQETQYF.

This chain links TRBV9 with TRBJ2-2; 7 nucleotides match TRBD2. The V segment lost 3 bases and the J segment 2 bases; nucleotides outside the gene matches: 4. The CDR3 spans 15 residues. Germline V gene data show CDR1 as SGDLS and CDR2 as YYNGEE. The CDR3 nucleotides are TGTGCCAGCAGCGAGCTAGCGGCCAACACCGGGGAGCTGTTTTTT. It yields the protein CASSELAANTGELFF.

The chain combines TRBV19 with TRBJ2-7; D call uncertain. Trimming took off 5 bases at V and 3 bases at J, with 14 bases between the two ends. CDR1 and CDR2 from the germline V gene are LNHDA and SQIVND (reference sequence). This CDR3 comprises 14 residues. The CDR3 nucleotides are TGTGCCAGTAGTTGGGCCGACTCTGGCTACGAGCAGTACTTC. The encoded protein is CASSWADSGYEQYF. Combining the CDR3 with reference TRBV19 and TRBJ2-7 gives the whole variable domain DGGITQSPKYLFRKEGQNVTLSCEQNLNHDAMYWYRQDPGQGLRLIYYSQIVNDFQKGDIAEGYSVSREKKESFPLTVTSAQKNPTAFYLCASSWADSGYEQYFGPGTRLTVT.

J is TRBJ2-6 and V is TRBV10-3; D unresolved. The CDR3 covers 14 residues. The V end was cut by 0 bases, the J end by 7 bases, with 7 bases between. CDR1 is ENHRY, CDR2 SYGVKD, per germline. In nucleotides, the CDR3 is TGTGCCATCAGTGAGTCAACGGACGCCAACGTCCTGACTTTC. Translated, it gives CAISESTDANVLTF.

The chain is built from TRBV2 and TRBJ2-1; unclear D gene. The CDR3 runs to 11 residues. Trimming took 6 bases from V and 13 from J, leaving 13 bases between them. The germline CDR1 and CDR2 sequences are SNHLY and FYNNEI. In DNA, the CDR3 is TGTGCCAGCAGGGCCGACGGACGTCAGTTCTTC. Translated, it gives CASRADGRQFF. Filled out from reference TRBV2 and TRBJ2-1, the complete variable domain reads EPEVTQTPSHQVTQMGQEVILRCVPISNHLYFYWYRQILGQKVEFLVSFYNNEISEKSEIFDDQFSVERPDGSNFTLKIRSTKLEDSAMYFCASRADGRQFFGPGTRLTVL.

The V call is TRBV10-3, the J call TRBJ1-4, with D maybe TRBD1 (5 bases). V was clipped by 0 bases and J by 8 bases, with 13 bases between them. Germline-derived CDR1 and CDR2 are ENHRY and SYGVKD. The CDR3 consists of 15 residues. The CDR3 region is CAISESLTAREKLFF. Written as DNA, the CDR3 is TGTGCCATCAGTGAGTCATTGACAGCGCGGGAAAAACTGTTTTTT.

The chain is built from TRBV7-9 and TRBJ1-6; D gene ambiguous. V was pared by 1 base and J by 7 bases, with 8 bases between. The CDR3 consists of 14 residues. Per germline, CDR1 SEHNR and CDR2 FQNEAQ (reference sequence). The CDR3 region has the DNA TGTGCCAGCAGCTTAGGAGCGGGGAATTCACCCCTCCACTTT. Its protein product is CASSLGAGNSPLHF.

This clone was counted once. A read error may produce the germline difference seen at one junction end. The CDR3: CASNLDRGLTGELFF. DNA for the CDR3: TGTGCCAGCAACTTGGACAGGGGGCTCACCGGGGAGCTGTTTTTT. This chain connects TRBV5-6 to TRBJ2-2, with 11 bases aligning to TRBD1. CDR1 is SGHDT and CDR2 is YYEEEE in the germline V gene. The CDR3 sequence is 15 residues long.

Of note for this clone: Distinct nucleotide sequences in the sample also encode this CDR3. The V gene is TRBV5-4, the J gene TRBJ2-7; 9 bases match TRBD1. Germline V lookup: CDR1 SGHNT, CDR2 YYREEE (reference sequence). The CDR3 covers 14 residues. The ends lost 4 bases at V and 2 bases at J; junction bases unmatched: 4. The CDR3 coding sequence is TGTGCCAGCAGCCCGGGACAGGGAGCCTACGAGCAGTACTTC. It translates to CASSPGQGAYEQYF.

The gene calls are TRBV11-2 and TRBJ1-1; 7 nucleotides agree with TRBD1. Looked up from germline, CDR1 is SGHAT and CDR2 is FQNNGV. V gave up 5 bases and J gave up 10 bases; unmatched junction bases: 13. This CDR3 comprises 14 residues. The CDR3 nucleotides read TGTGCCAGCAGCCCACTAAGGGGGCCAGGAGGAGCTTTCTTT. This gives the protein CASSPLRGPGGAFF.

As DNA, the CDR3 is TGTGCCAGCAGCTTAATGGGAACGGTGGGAGGCGAGCAGTACTTC. Its protein product is CASSLMGTVGGEQYF. This chain joins TRBV7-8 and TRBJ2-7; possibly TRBD2 for D (6 bases). V shed 2 bases and J shed 6 bases, with 17 bases lying between them. CDR3 length: 15 residues. CDR1 and CDR2 from the germline V gene are SGHVS and FQNEAQ.

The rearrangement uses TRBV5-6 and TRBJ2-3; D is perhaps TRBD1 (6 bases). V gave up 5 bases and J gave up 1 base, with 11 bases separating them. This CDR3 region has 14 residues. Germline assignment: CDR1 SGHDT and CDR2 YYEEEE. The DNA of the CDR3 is TGTGCCAGCAGGGACGCAGGGGGCACAGATACGCAGTATTTT. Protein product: CASRDAGGTDTQYF.